The 16 T cell receptor beta chains reported below all come from one sample, sequenced in a study of cytomegalovirus exposure and HLA in healthy donors. It was with 60 Vbeta and 13 Jbeta primers that the PCR ran. Only in-frame clones appear in the TCRdb table, and some are missing; sequencing was by immunoSEQ multiplex PCR. Of approximately 190,000 clones listed, 80% to 85% are singletons. The material sequenced was PBMCs. Receptor source: a young woman in good health and CMV-seronegative.

This sequence joins TRBV5-1 and TRBJ2-2, with D possibly TRBD1 on 5 matching bases. The germline V and J ends were trimmed by 4 bases and 0 bases, with 10 bases remaining between them. The germline V gene has CDR1 SGHRS and CDR2 YFSETQ. The CDR3 has 15 residues. The CDR3 loop is CASSPGITNTGELFF. The DNA of the CDR3 is TGCGCCAGCAGCCCAGGGATAACGAACACCGGGGAGCTGTTTTTT.

This clone was found once. The chain employs TRBV27 and TRBJ1-6; D unresolved. The CDR3 extends over 15 amino acids. Trimming pared 5 bases from V and 6 bases from J, leaving 14 bases between. Germline V gene sequence: CDR1 MNHEY, CDR2 SMNVEV (reference sequence). In DNA, the CDR3 is TGTGCCAGCAGTCCCCCGGAGTTTAGTAATTCACCCCTCCACTTT. This gives the protein CASSPPEFSNSPLHF.

The chain employs TRBV4-1 and TRBJ1-2, with D perhaps TRBD1 (6 bases). Germline lookup yields CDR1 MGHRA and CDR2 YSYEKL. V lost 0 bases and J 2 bases, leaving 10 bases between the germline ends. There are 15 residues in the CDR3. The CDR3, as DNA: TGCGCCAGCAGCCAAGAGCCGGACAGAAACTATGGCTACACCTTC. Its protein is CASSQEPDRNYGYTF.

This chain uses TRBV10-2 with TRBJ2-6; D is uncertain. With 2 bases removed from V and 4 bases from J, the gap between germline ends came to 3 bases. Germline loops: CDR1 WSHSY, CDR2 SAAADI. The CDR3 runs 13 residues. The CDR3 sequence: CASSELGANVLTF. CDR3 nucleotides: TGCGCCAGCAGTGAGCTCGGGGCCAACGTCCTGACTTTC.

The V gene is TRBV2, the J gene TRBJ1-1, with no clear D. V lost 6 bases to trimming and J lost 5 bases, with 10 bases between them. Germline V lookup: CDR1 SNHLY, CDR2 FYNNEI. The CDR3 is 12 residues long. The chain's CDR3 is CASRWEETEAFF. The DNA for the CDR3 is TGTGCCAGCAGGTGGGAGGAGACTGAAGCTTTCTTT.

The chain couples TRBV4-1 to TRBJ2-5, with a tentative D call TRBD2 (5 bases). Trimming removed 3 bases at V and 2 bases at J, with 10 bases between. The V gene's germline CDR1 is MGHRA and CDR2 YSYEKL. The length of the CDR3 is 14 residues. CDR3 residues: CASSQDRDQETQYF. As DNA, the CDR3 is TGCGCCAGCAGCCAGGACCGGGATCAAGAGACCCAGTACTTC.

The chain links TRBV6-5 to TRBJ2-5; TRBD1 matches at 11 bases. Germline V gene sequence: CDR1 MNHEY, CDR2 SVGAGI. CDR3 length: 15 residues. V lost 5 bases to trimming and J lost 2 bases; unmatched junction nucleotides: 4. The CDR3 spells CASSPGTGGQETQYF. The CDR3 nucleotides read TGTGCCAGCAGTCCCGGGACAGGGGGGCAAGAGACCCAGTACTTC.

This chain connects TRBV28 to TRBJ1-1; D unclear. This CDR3 is built from 14 residues. Germline CDR1 is MDHEN and CDR2 is SYDVKM. The V gene lost 6 bases and the J gene lost 5 bases, with 16 bases spanning the gap. CDR3 in amino acids: CASSPTREVTEAFF. CDR3 nucleotides: TGTGCCAGCAGCCCTACTCGGGAGGTGACTGAAGCTTTCTTT.

In its sample, this clone was seen once. This chain links TRBV5-1 with TRBJ1-5, with D possibly TRBD1 on 6 matching bases. The V gene lost 0 bases and the J gene lost 1 base, with 8 bases spanning the gap. The germline CDR1 and CDR2 sequences are SGHRS and YFSETQ. This CDR3 comprises 15 residues. The CDR3 nucleotides are TGCGCCAGCAGCTTGGCAGGGGAAAGCAATCAGCCCCAGCATTTT. It is translated as CASSLAGESNQPQHF.

V gene TRBV6-1 combines with J gene TRBJ1-2; 8 nucleotides agree with TRBD1. V trimming: 3 bases; J trimming: 7 bases; junction bases outside the gene matches: 7. CDR1 is MNHNS, CDR2 SASEGT, per germline. The CDR3 extends over 14 amino acids. CDR3 amino acids: CASSDPQGVGGYTF. As DNA, the CDR3 is TGTGCCAGCAGTGATCCACAGGGGGTAGGTGGCTACACCTTC.

The chain has TRBV18 and TRBJ2-7; D call uncertain. CDR3 length equals 13 residues. Trimming removed 2 bases from V and 6 bases from J, with 11 bases in between. In germline, CDR1 is KGHSH, CDR2 LQKENI. The CDR3 loop reads CASSPTQTIEQYF. As DNA, the CDR3 is TGTGCCAGCTCACCAACGCAGACAATCGAGCAGTACTTC.

J is TRBJ2-7 and V is TRBV27, with 7 bases identical to TRBD2. J lost 1 base, V lost 5 bases, and 11 bases had no gene match. The V gene's germline CDR1 is MNHEY and CDR2 SMNVEV (reference sequence). The CDR3 has 16 residues. The CDR3 reads CASSASPSGASYEQYF. The CDR3 nucleotides are TGTGCCAGCAGTGCATCCCCTAGCGGAGCGTCCTACGAGCAGTACTTC.

This sequence joins TRBV7-2 and TRBJ2-7, with 7 bases lining up with TRBD1. CDR1 is SGHTA, CDR2 FQGNSA, per germline. J lost 3 bases, V lost 7 bases, and 12 bases had no gene match. The CDR3 sequence is 15 residues long. The CDR3 is CASTPGGQLNYEQYF. The CDR3 DNA is TGTGCCAGCACCCCAGGGGGACAGCTTAACTACGAGCAGTACTTC.

Here the CDR3 DNA reads TGCGCCAGCAGTGAGTCATGGGGAGTCGCCGGGGAGCTGTTTTTT. Protein: CASSESWGVAGELFF. The chain combines TRBV10-1 with TRBJ2-2; perhaps TRBD2 as D (5 bases). The CDR3 length is 15 residues. From germline, CDR1 is WNHNN and CDR2 SYGVQD (reference sequence). The V end was cut by 0 bases, the J end by 6 bases, with 11 bases between.

The chain joins TRBV10-3 to TRBJ2-7, with D possibly matching TRBD1 (6 bases). The CDR3 is 14 residues long. The germline CDR1 and CDR2 sequences are ENHRY and SYGVKD. V lost 11 bases and J 0 bases, leaving 17 bases between the germline ends. The CDR3 sequence is CASRADSSSYEQYF. Here the CDR3 DNA reads TGTGCCTCAAGGGCGGACAGTAGCTCCTACGAGCAGTACTTC.

The chain employs TRBV11-2 and TRBJ2-5; TRBD2 agrees at 7 bases. The CDR3 has 15 residues. The V gene's germline CDR1 is SGHAT and CDR2 FQNNGV. Germline trimming cut 4 bases from V and 4 bases from J; bases unmatched to any gene: 9. CDR3 in DNA: TGTGCCAGCAGCTGGGGTGGGGGGGGTAGAGAGACCCAGTACTTC. Residues: CASSWGGGGRETQYF.